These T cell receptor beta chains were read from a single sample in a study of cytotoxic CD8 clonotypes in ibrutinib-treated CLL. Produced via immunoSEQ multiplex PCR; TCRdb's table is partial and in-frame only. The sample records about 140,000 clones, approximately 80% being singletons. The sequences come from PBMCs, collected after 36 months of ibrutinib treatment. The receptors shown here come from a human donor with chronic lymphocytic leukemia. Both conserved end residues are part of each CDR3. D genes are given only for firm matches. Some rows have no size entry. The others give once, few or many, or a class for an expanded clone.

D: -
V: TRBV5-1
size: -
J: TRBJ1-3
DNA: TGCGCCAGCAGCCCCGGTTCAAGTGGAAACACCATATATTTT
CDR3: CASSPGSSGNTIYF

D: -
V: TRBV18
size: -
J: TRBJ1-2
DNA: TGTGCCAGCTCACCAACCAGGGGTGAGGGCTACACCTTC
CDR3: CASSPTRGEGYTF

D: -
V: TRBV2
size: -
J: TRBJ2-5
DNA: TGTGCCAGCCTATTTCCGGACATTTTAGAGACCCAGTACTTC
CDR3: CASLFPDILETQYF

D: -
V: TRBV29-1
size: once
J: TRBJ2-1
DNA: TGCAGCGTTGAAAACAGGAGAGAGTCAAATGAGCAGTTCTTC
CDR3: CSVENRRESNEQFF

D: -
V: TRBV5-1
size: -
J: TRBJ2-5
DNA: TGCGCCAGCAGCTCACAAGAGACCCAGTACTTC
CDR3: CASSSQETQYF

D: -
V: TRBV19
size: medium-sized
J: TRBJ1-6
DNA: TGTGCCAGTAGTATAATAGCCCCGGAGGGCAATTCACCCCTCCACTTT
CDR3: CASSIIAPEGNSPLHF

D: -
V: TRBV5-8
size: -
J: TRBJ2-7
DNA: TGTGCCAGCAGCCCAGCACTGGACAGCTACGAGCAGTACTTC
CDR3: CASSPALDSYEQYF

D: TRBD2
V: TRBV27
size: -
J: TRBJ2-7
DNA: TGTGCCAGCAGTTCCCCTAGCGGGGGCACCTACGAGCAGTACTTC
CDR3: CASSSPSGGTYEQYF

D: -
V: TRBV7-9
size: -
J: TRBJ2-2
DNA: TGTGCCAGCAGCTCCCCGAGATCCGGCAGGGAGCTGTTTTTT
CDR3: CASSSPRSGRELFF

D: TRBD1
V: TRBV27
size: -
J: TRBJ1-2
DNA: TGTGCCAGCAGGCCAGGGGGCGGAAACTATGGCTACACCTTC
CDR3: CASRPGGGNYGYTF

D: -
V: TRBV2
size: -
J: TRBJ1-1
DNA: TGTGCCAGCAGATCAACAGGGACCACTGAAGCTTTCTTT
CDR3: CASRSTGTTEAFF

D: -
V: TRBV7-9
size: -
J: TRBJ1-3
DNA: TGTGCCAGCACCCAGCGGGGAGTGGACACCATATATTTT
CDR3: CASTQRGVDTIYF

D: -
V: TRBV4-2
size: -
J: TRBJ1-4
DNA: TGTGCCAGCAGCCAAGCTAGGCAGACCCCCTCTAATGAAAAACTGTTTTTT
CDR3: CASSQARQTPSNEKLFF

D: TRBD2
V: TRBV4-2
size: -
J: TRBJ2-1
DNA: TGTGCCAGCAGCCAAGACTTTTGGACTAGCGGGATGGATGAGCAGTTCTTC
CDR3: CASSQDFWTSGMDEQFF

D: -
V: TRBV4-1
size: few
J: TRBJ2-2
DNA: TGCGCCAGCAGCCAAGATCATAGGGTCACCGGGGAGCTGTTTTTT
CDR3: CASSQDHRVTGELFF

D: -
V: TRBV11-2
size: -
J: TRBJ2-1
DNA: TGTGCCAGCAGCTTAGGGTGGCGGAGGGGCAGTGTTGAGCAGTTCTTC
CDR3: CASSLGWRRGSVEQFF

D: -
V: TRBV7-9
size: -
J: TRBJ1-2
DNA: TGTGCCAGCAGCTTTGCCCACTTAGAGGCTAACTATGGCTACACCTTC
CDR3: CASSFAHLEANYGYTF

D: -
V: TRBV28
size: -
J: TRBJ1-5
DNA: TGTGCCAGCACGTTTGGCAATCAGCCCCAGCATTTT
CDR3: CASTFGNQPQHF

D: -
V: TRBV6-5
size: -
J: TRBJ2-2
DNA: TGTGCCAGCAGTTACGTTATGGCTACCGGGGAGCTGTTTTTT
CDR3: CASSYVMATGELFF

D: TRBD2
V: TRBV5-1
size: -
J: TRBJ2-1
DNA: TGCGCCAGCAGCTTGTGGGTAGCGGGCGTGGAAAGCTCCTACAATGAGCAGTTCTTC
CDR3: CASSLWVAGVESSYNEQFF

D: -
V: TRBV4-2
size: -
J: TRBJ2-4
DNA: TGTGCCAGCAGCCAAGCTTTAGCCAAAAACATTCAGTACTTC
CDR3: CASSQALAKNIQYF

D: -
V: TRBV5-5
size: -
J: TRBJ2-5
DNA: TGTGCCAGCAGCTTCCAGCAAGAGACCCAGTACTTC
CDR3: CASSFQQETQYF

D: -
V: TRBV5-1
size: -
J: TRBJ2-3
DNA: TGCGCCAGCAGCCCCGGGACAAAAGGCACAGATACGCAGTATTTT
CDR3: CASSPGTKGTDTQYF

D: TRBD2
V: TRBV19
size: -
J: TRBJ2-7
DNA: TGTGCCAGTAGTGGTACGGGAGGGCGTAGCGAGCAGTACTTC
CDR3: CASSGTGGRSEQYF

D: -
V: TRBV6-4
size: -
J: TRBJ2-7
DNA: TGTGCCAGCACGACGGCGAAAATACAGGTCGAGCAGTACTTC
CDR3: CASTTAKIQVEQYF

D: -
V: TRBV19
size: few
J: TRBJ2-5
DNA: TGTGCCAGTAGGGAGTCGCGCCAGGAGACCCAGTACTTC
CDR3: CASRESRQETQYF

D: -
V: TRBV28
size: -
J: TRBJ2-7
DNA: TGTGCCAGCAGTTTCAGCGAGGGTCGTCCCGAGCAGTACTTC
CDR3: CASSFSEGRPEQYF

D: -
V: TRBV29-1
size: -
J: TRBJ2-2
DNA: TGCAGCGTTGAAGTCAGGAGAACCGGGGAGCTGTTTTTT
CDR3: CSVEVRRTGELFF

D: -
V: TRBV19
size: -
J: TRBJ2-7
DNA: TGTGCCAGTAGTGCCCCCCGGGGGCCGTCTACCTACGAGCAGTACTTC
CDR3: CASSAPRGPSTYEQYF

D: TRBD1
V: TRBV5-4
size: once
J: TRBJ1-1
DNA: TGTGCCAGCAGCGCACATACAGGGGGCGGTTGGGCTGAAGCTTTCTTT
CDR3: CASSAHTGGGWAEAFF

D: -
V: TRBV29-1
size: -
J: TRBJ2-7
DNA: TGCAGCGTTGCCACTCCGAAGGAGCAGTACTTC
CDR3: CSVATPKEQYF

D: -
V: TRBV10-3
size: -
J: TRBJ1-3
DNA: TGTGCCATCAGTGAGTCACTCCTCGTGGCTGGAAACACCATATATTTT
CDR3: CAISESLLVAGNTIYF

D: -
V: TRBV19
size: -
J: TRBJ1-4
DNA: TGTGCCAGTAGTACAGAACCAAATGAAAAACTGTTTTTT
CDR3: CASSTEPNEKLFF

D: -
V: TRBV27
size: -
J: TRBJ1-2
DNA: TGTGCCAGCAGGGGGCGGGGCAGTTATAACTATGGCTACACCTTC
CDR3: CASRGRGSYNYGYTF

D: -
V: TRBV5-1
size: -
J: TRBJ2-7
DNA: TGCGCCAGCAGCTTGGACCTCTACGAGCAGTACTTC
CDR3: CASSLDLYEQYF

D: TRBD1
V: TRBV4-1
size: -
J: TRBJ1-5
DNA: TGCGCCAGCAGCCAACCTCACAGGGGGCTAAGTCAGCCCCAGCATTTT
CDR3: CASSQPHRGLSQPQHF

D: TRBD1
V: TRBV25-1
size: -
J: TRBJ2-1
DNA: TGTGCCAGCAGTGATACCGGGACAGGGGTTAATGAGCAGTTCTTC
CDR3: CASSDTGTGVNEQFF

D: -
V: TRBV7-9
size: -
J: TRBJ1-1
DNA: TGTGCCAGCAGCTTTTCCCCGGGGGTCCTGAACACTGAAGCTTTCTTT
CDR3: CASSFSPGVLNTEAFF

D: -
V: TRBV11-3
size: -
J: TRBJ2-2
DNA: TGTGCCAGCAGCTTAGTTAACTACGCCTCTGAGCTGTTTTTT
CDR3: CASSLVNYASELFF

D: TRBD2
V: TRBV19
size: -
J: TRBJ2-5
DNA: TGTGCCAGTAGTATTTTCGGGAGGCAAGAGACCCAGTACTTC
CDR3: CASSIFGRQETQYF

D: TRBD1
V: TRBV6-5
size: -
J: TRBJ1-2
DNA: TGTGCCAGCAGTTATTCCTCCGGACAGGGAGGCTATGGCTACACCTTC
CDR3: CASSYSSGQGGYGYTF

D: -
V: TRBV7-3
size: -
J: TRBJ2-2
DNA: TGTGCCAGCAGCCGCGGGGCCGGGGAGCTGTTTTTT
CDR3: CASSRGAGELFF

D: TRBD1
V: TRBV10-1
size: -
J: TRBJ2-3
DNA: TGCGCCGGTCGGGGGACAGGGGCCCGGGCCACAGATACGCAGTATTTT
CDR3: CAGRGTGARATDTQYF

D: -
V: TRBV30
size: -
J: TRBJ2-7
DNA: TGTGCCTGCCGGGGTTTTAACCTCTCGAACCACTACGAGCAGTACTTC
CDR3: CACRGFNLSNHYEQYF

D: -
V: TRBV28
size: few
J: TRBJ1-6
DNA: TGTGCCAGCAGTTTACAGGAAGGCTATAATTCACCCCTCCACTTT
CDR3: CASSLQEGYNSPLHF

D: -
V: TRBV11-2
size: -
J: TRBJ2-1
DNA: TGTGCCAGCAGCGGAATCAATGAGCAGTTCTTC
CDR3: CASSGINEQFF

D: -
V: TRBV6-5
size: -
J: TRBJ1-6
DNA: TGTGCCAGCAGTTACTCGATCCCGGGATTGAATTCACCCCTCCACTTT
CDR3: CASSYSIPGLNSPLHF

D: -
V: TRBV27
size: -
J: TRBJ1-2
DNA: TGTGCCAGCAGTTTATCAGGGGGAGATGGCTACACCTTC
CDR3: CASSLSGGDGYTF

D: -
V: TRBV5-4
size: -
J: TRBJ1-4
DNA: TGTGTCAGCAGCTTGGGGCAGAGACATGAAAAACTGTTTTTT
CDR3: CVSSLGQRHEKLFF

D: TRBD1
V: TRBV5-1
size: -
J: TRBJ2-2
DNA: TGCGCCAGCAGCTTGTACCCACCATCCGGGACAGAGAACACCGGGGAGCTGTTTTTT
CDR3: CASSLYPPSGTENTGELFF

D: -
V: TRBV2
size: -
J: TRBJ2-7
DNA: TGTGCCAGCAACAACTACGAGCAGTACTTC
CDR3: CASNNYEQYF

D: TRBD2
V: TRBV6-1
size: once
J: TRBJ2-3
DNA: TGTGCCAGCAGCCTAGCGGGGGGGGAGGATACGCAGTATTTT
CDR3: CASSLAGGEDTQYF

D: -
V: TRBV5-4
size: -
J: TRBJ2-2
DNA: TGTGCCAGCAGCTTGCAAAGGGGCTCGGGGAACACCGGGGAGCTGTTTTTT
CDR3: CASSLQRGSGNTGELFF

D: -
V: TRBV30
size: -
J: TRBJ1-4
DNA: TGTGCCTGGAGTATCCGGGAAAAACTGTTTTTT
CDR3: CAWSIREKLFF

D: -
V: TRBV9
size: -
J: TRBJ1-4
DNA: TGTGCCAGCAGCGTAGCTTGGGATCGCCGGGAAAAACTGTTTTTT
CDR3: CASSVAWDRREKLFF

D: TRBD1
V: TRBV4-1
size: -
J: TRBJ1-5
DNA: TGCGCCAGCAGCCAAAGGACAGGGGGCTTGCATCAGCCCCAGCATTTT
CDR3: CASSQRTGGLHQPQHF

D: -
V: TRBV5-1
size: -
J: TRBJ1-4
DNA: TGCGCCAGCAGCATGGTGGGTCTACAGGGATCATCGACTAATGAAAAACTGTTTTTT
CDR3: CASSMVGLQGSSTNEKLFF

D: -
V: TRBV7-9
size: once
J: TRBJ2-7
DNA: TGTGCCAGCACGCAGGGAAACCCCTACGAGCAGTACTTC
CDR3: CASTQGNPYEQYF

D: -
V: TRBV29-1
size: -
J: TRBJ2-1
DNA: TGCAGCGCTTGGGATAGGTCCTACAATGAGCAGTTCTTC
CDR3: CSAWDRSYNEQFF